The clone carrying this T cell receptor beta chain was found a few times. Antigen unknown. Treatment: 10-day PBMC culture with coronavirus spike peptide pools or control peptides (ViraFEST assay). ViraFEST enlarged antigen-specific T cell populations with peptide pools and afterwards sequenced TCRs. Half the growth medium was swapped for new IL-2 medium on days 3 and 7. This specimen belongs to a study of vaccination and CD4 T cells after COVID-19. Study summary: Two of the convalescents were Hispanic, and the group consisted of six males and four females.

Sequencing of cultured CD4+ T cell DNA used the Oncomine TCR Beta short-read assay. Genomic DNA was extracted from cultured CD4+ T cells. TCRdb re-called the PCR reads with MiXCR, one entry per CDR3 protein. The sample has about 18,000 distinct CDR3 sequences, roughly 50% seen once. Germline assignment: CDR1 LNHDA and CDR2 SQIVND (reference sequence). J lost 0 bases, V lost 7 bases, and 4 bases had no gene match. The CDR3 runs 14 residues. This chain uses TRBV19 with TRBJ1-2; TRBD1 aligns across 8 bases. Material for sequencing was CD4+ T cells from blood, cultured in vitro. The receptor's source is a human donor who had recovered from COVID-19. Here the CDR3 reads CASKGQVANYGYTF. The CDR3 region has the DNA TGTGCCAGTAAGGGACAGGTAGCTAACTATGGCTACACCTTC. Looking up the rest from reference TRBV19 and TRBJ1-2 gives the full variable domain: DGGITQSPKYLFRKEGQNVTLSCEQNLNHDAMYWYRQDPGQGLRLIYYSQIVNDFQKGDIAEGYSVSREKKESFPLTVTSAQKNPTAFYLCASKGQVANYGYTFGSGTRLTVV.